Given below is one TCR beta chain in context. Its target is not known. This specimen comes from a study of cytomegalovirus exposure and HLA in healthy donors. Study in general: Later analysis reported that the roughly 130 validation repertoires shared the platform of the roughly 710 first-cohort repertoires. Study-level results: Most TCR sequences were rare, but some public TCRs occurred in many donors. Reportedly, cytomegalovirus status was diagnosed with high sensitivity and specificity. The tendency of first-cohort TCR clusters to co-occur in the roughly 130 validation repertoires was the finding of a later analysis.

From germline, CDR1 is LNHDA and CDR2 SQIVND (reference sequence). The V and J ends lost 2 bases and 1 base, in that order; junction bases with no gene match: 5. This CDR3 is built from 15 residues. Assay: immunoSEQ multiplex PCR; the TCRdb copy retains only in-frame clones and omits some. The data contain about 190,000 clones, roughly 80% of them singletons. The sequence was obtained from a man between 18 and 35 years old in good health and CMV-seropositive. Sequencing was performed on PBMCs. The genes are TRBV19 and TRBJ2-7; 7 nucleotides line up with TRBD2. This CDR3 reads CASSITLAASYEQYF. The CDR3 region has the DNA TGTGCCAGTAGTATAACGCTAGCGGCTTCCTACGAGCAGTACTTC. Filled out from reference TRBV19 and TRBJ2-7, the complete variable domain reads DGGITQSPKYLFRKEGQNVTLSCEQNLNHDAMYWYRQDPGQGLRLIYYSQIVNDFQKGDIAEGYSVSREKKESFPLTVTSAQKNPTAFYLCASSITLAASYEQYFGPGTRLTVT.